This entry lists 19 T cell receptor beta chains sequenced from one sample in a study of T cell repertoires in cytomegalovirus infection. TCRdb reprocessed the reads with MiXCR, giving one entry per CDR3 protein. This table has fewer than 550,000 distinct CDR3 sequences, about 10% appearing once. What was sequenced was PBMCs. These receptors were taken from a human donor in good health (CMV status not recorded). Some clones in this sample may be carry-over from other donors' samples.

This clonotype was counted between two and nine times. V gene TRBV6-2 or TRBV6-3 combines with J gene TRBJ1-5; 9 bases are a match to TRBD1. Per the germline V gene, CDR1 is MNHEY and CDR2 is SVGEGT. After removal of 6 bases from V and 0 bases from J, the junction contained 9 bases not matched to a gene. This CDR3 spans 17 amino acids. The CDR3 loop reads CASRDITGGRSNQPQHF. DNA of the CDR3: TGTGCCAGCAGAGACATCACAGGGGGCCGTAGCAATCAGCCCCAGCATTTT.

This clonotype came up many times. The rearrangement links TRBV7-9 to TRBJ2-7; D remains unclear. The germline gives CDR1 SEHNR, CDR2 FQNEAQ (reference sequence). V lost 7 bases and J 3 bases, leaving 13 bases between the germline ends. The CDR3 spans 13 residues. CDR3: CASTPRVGYEQYF. The CDR3 DNA reads as TGTGCCAGCACCCCAAGGGTGGGCTACGAGCAGTACTTC.

Ten or more counts support this clonotype. The chain joins TRBV5-1 to TRBJ2-4; 8 bases map to TRBD1. J gave up 5 bases and V 4 bases, and 5 bases lay outside the gene matches. This CDR3 region has 14 residues. Germline V CDR1 and CDR2: SGHRS, YFSETQ. The CDR3 loop reads CASSNTGGENIQYF. DNA for the CDR3: TGCGCCAGCAGCAACACAGGGGGTGAAAACATTCAGTACTTC.

This clonotype was counted at least ten times. The gene calls are TRBV19 and TRBJ2-5; TRBD2 agrees at 11 bases. The length of the CDR3 is 15 residues. The germline gives CDR1 LNHDA, CDR2 SQIVND (reference sequence). Losses at the gene ends were 6 bases for V and 1 base for J; bases not matched to a gene: 4. In DNA form, the CDR3 reads TGTGCCAGTAGAACCACTAGCGGGAGCCAAGAGACCCAGTACTTC. This codes for CASRTTSGSQETQYF.

This clonotype was found a few times. The chain employs TRBV6-5 and TRBJ2-3; D is undetermined. V gave up 6 bases and J gave up 10 bases, with 29 bases separating them. CDR1 and CDR2 from the germline V gene are MNHEY and SVGAGI. There are 17 residues in the CDR3. CDR3 nucleotide sequence: TGTGCCAGCAGCCTCGAGAGCCTCTCCTTGGGTAACCCCCCGCAGTATTTT. Protein product: CASSLESLSLGNPPQYF.

This clonotype showed up many times. This sequence joins TRBV7-9 and TRBJ2-5; 7 bases match TRBD2. The CDR3 spans 14 residues. Germline CDR1 is SEHNR and CDR2 is FQNEAQ (reference sequence). With 8 bases clipped from V and 1 base from J, the junction kept 7 bases outside the gene matches. Here the CDR3 reads CASGKERGQETQYF. The CDR3 DNA sequence: TGTGCCAGCGGAAAAGAGCGGGGCCAAGAGACCCAGTACTTC.

Comment on this clonotype: A much larger clonotype is one base distant, so this may be a read error. V and J are TRBV6-5 and TRBJ2-3; TRBD1 aligns across 7 bases. The CDR3 consists of 15 residues. With V trimmed by 2 bases and J by 1 base, 3 bases remained unmatched. Looked up from germline, CDR1 is MNHEY and CDR2 is SVGAGI. CDR3 in amino acids: CASSYPGTGTDTQYF. The CDR3 nucleotides are TGTGCCAGCAGTTACCCCGGGACAGGCACAGATACGCAGTATTTT.

There are many counts of this clonotype. V usage is TRBV7-9 and J usage is TRBJ2-1; 7 bases map to TRBD1. CDR1 is SEHNR and CDR2 is FQNEAQ in the germline V gene (reference sequence). This CDR3 is 13 amino acids long. J was trimmed by 10 bases and V by 1 base; bases with no gene match: 4. CDR3 bases: TGTGCCAGCAGCTTAGGCCGGGACAGCGAGCAGTTCTTC. Protein: CASSLGRDSEQFF. The full variable domain, with the rest looked up from reference TRBV7-9 and TRBJ2-1, is DTGVSQNPRHKITKRGQNVTFRCDPISEHNRLYWYRQTLGQGPEFLTYFQNEAQLEKSRLLSDRFSAERPKGSFSTLEIQRTEQGDSAMYLCASSLGRDSEQFFGPGTRLTVL.

This clonotype was seen at least ten times. This chain joins TRBV5-6 and TRBJ2-7; D is undetermined. The CDR3 has 15 residues. The V and J ends lost 1 base and 1 base respectively, with 12 bases between them. Germline V gives CDR1 SGHDT, CDR2 YYEEEE. The CDR3 DNA reads TGTGCCAGCAGCTTGAATCCCTGGGGTTCCTACGAGCAGTACTTC. This codes for CASSLNPWGSYEQYF.

This clonotype was counted many times. The chain combines TRBV7-9 with TRBJ1-1; 9 bases align to TRBD1. Unmatched junction bases numbered 8, after V lost 6 bases and J lost 0 bases. CDR3 length equals 16 residues. Germline CDR1 SEHNR, CDR2 FQNEAQ (reference sequence). Written as DNA, the CDR3 is TGTGCCAGCAGTGGACAGGGGCGACCCTTGAACACTGAAGCTTTCTTT. Translating it yields CASSGQGRPLNTEAFF.

CDR3 sequence: CASSVGKETQYF. CDR3 DNA sequence: TGCGCCAGCAGCGTAGGAAAAGAGACCCAGTACTTC. The rearrangement links TRBV5-1 to TRBJ2-5; no definite D call. This CDR3 is built from 12 residues. The V and J ends lost 4 bases and 3 bases respectively, with 7 bases between them. CDR1 and CDR2 from the germline V gene are SGHRS and YFSETQ.

This chain connects TRBV7-9 to TRBJ1-4; no clear D. There are 14 residues in the CDR3. Germline CDR1 is SEHNR and CDR2 is FQNEAQ (reference sequence). V was pared by 4 bases and J by 8 bases, with 14 bases between. Written as DNA, the CDR3 is TGTGCCAGCAGCTATTCAGCTGCCTCCGAAAAACTGTTTTTT. It encodes CASSYSAASEKLFF.

V and J are TRBV29-1 and TRBJ1-1; TRBD1 matches 7 bases. The ends lost 8 bases at V and 1 base at J; junction bases unmatched: 10. The CDR3 has 14 residues. In germline, CDR1 is SQVTM, CDR2 ANQGSEA. CDR3 nucleotide sequence: TGCAGCATAAGACCGGGACAGTCGAACACTGAAGCTTTCTTT. Amino acids: CSIRPGQSNTEAFF. The variable domain in full, completed from reference TRBV29-1 and TRBJ1-1, reads SAVISQKPSRDICQRGTSLTIQCQVDSQVTMMFWYRQQPGQSLTLIATANQGSEATYESGFVIDKFPISRPNLTFSTLTVSNMSPEDSSIYLCSIRPGQSNTEAFFGQGTRLTVV.

The gene calls are TRBV30 and TRBJ2-1, with D tentatively TRBD1 or TRBD2 (6 bases each). The CDR3 runs 14 residues. Germline V gene lookup returns CDR1 GTSNPN and CDR2 SVGIG (reference sequence). Between the trimmed V and J ends, which lost 2 bases and 7 bases, there was a span of 15 bases. The CDR3 sequence: CAWSRGEWGNEQFF. DNA of the CDR3: TGTGCCTGGAGTAGGGGGGAGTGGGGGAATGAGCAGTTCTTC.

The CDR3 here is CSASKAYEQYF. In DNA, the CDR3 is TGCAGCGCCTCCAAGGCCTACGAGCAGTACTTC. This chain uses TRBV29-1 with TRBJ2-7; D uncertain. Germline assignment: CDR1 SQVTM and CDR2 ANQGSEA. The CDR3 consists of 11 residues. The V end lost 7 bases, the J end lost 2 bases, and 9 bases lay between the germline ends.

The chain couples TRBV7-3 to TRBJ2-2; 8 nucleotides agree with TRBD2. Germline V CDR1 and CDR2: SGHTA, FQGTGA. Trimming at V came to 6 bases and at J to 4 bases, leaving 4 bases not matched to a gene. CDR3 length: 14 residues. The chain's CDR3 is CASSSGGATGELFF. The CDR3 DNA reads TGTGCCAGCAGTTCGGGGGGGGCCACCGGGGAGCTGTTTTTT.

This clonotype has ten or more counts. V usage is TRBV5-1 and J usage is TRBJ2-1, with D maybe TRBD2 (5 bases). Trimming stripped 2 bases from V and 7 bases from J, with 19 bases between. The CDR3 runs to 16 residues. The germline gives CDR1 SGHRS, CDR2 YFSETQ. CDR3 protein: CASSFVLVGGGNEQFF. The DNA for the CDR3 is TGCGCCAGCAGCTTCGTGCTCGTTGGAGGCGGGAATGAGCAGTTCTTC.

This clonotype was detected ten times or more. V gene TRBV18 combines with J gene TRBJ1-2; D not resolved. The germline gives CDR1 KGHSH, CDR2 LQKENI. Trimming left V 3 bases short and J 7 bases short, with 12 bases between. The CDR3 is made up of 13 amino acids. CDR3 in amino acids: CASSPPVAGGYTF. CDR3 nucleotides: TGTGCCAGCTCACCTCCGGTGGCCGGTGGCTACACCTTC.

Many counts were recorded for this clonotype. DNA of the CDR3: TGTGCCAGCAGCTTGGCGGACAGTCGTGAAAAACTGTTTTTT. Translating gives CASSLADSREKLFF. This chain links TRBV7-2 with TRBJ1-4; tentative D call: TRBD1 (6 bases). V gave up 3 bases and J gave up 7 bases, with 12 bases separating them. This CDR3 is 14 amino acids long. Germline assignment: CDR1 SGHTA and CDR2 FQGNSA. The full variable domain, rest sourced from reference TRBV7-2 and TRBJ1-4, is GAGVSQSPSNKVTEKGKDVELRCDPISGHTALYWYRQSLGQGLEFLIYFQGNSAPDKSGLPSDRFSAERTGGSVSTLTIQRTQQEDSAVYLCASSLADSREKLFFGSGTQLSVL.